One T cell receptor (beta chain) is described in this entry. Its specificity is unknown. The data were taken from a study of shared clonotypes between healthy human individuals. General study findings and limits: Roughly 5% of naive CD4 clonotypes were common to four donors.

V was cut by 5 bases and J by 3 bases, with 13 bases left in between. The CDR3 runs to 14 residues. The germline gives CDR1 SGHTA, CDR2 FQGNSA. Here immunoSEQ multiplex PCR was the method, and the copy in TCRdb shows in-frame clones only, minus some. The sample yields roughly 2 million clones, 95% seen once. The donors, healthy adults who were HIV-negative, had experienced no recent acute infections or vaccinations. The TCR sequence derives from a young man in good health. Input material: naive CD4+ T cells sorted from blood. As for subset: CD45RA+ positively selected. The chain combines TRBV7-2 with TRBJ1-2, with D possibly being TRBD1 (6 bases). In DNA, the CDR3 is TGTGCCAGCAGCCAGGGGCAGGGGCACTATGGCTACACCTTC. It codes for CASSQGQGHYGYTF.